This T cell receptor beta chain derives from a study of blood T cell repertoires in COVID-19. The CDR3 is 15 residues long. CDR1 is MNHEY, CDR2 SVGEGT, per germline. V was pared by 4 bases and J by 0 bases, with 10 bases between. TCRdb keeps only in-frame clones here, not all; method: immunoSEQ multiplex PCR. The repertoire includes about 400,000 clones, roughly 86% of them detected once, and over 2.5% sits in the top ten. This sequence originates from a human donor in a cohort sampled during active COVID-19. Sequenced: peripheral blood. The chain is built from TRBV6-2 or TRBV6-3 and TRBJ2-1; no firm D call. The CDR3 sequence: CASSSHRSSYNEQFF. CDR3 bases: TGTGCCAGCAGTTCCCACAGAAGCTCCTACAATGAGCAGTTCTTC.